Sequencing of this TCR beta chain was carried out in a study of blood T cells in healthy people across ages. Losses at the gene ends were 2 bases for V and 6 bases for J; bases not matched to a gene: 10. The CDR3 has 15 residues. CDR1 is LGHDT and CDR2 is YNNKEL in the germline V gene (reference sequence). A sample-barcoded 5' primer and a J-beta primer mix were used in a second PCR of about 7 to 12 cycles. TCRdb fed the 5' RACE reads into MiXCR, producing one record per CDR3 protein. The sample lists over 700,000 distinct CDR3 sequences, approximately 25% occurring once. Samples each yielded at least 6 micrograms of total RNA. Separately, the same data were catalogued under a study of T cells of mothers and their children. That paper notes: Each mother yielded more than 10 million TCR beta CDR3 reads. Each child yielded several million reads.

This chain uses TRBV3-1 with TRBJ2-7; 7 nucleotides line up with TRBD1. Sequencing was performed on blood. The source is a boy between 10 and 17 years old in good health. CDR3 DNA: TGTGCCAGCAGCCAAATGCCGGGACAGATTCGCGAGCAGTACTTC. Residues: CASSQMPGQIREQYF.